These T cell receptor beta chains were read from a single sample in a study of T cells in tuberculosis. The method was immunoSEQ multiplex PCR; TCRdb's version includes in-frame clones alone and lacks a portion of them. The data contain roughly 40,000 clones, 95% of them singletons. The sample was PBMCs. The receptors derive from a donor aged 10 to 29 with latent tuberculosis or without tuberculosis infection. CDR3s include the opening cysteine and the closing phenylalanine or tryptophan. The D gene is left open where the match is weak. Only part of the rows carry a size: once, few, many, or a class if the clone is expanded.

clone_size,v_call,d_call,j_call,cdr3_aa,cdr3_nt
.,TRBV7-8,TRBD1,TRBJ1-1,CASSLIEGAGPEAFF,TGTGCCAGCAGCTTAATCGAGGGGGCTGGCCCTGAAGCTTTCTTT
few,TRBV5-1,.,TRBJ1-4,CASSSPNEKLFF,TGCGCCAGCAGCTCTCCTAATGAAAAACTGTTTTTT
.,TRBV6-4,.,TRBJ1-1,CASSERAKGTEAFF,TGTGCCAGCAGTGAGAGGGCTAAGGGCACTGAAGCTTTCTTT
.,TRBV6-1,.,TRBJ1-1,CASSGRLLSSEAFF,TGTGCCAGCAGTGGCCGTCTTCTTAGCTCTGAAGCTTTCTTT
.,TRBV27,TRBD1,TRBJ2-7,CASSFSSGTVAYEQYF,TGTGCCAGCAGCTTTAGCTCCGGGACAGTGGCCTACGAGCAGTACTTC
.,TRBV4-3,.,TRBJ2-7,CASSQDQGPYEQYF,TGCGCCAGCAGCCAAGACCAGGGCCCCTACGAGCAGTACTTC
.,TRBV30,TRBD2,TRBJ2-7,CAWSASGPYEQYF,TGTGCCTGGAGTGCTAGCGGTCCCTACGAGCAGTACTTC
.,TRBV2,.,TRBJ1-3,CASSVQGGRSGNTIYF,TGTGCCAGCAGCGTCCAGGGAGGGCGCTCAGGAAACACCATATATTTT
.,TRBV30,TRBD1,TRBJ1-5,CAWSVQGLVQPQHF,TGTGCCTGGAGTGTACAGGGGTTAGTTCAGCCCCAGCATTTT
.,TRBV10-2,.,TRBJ1-1,CASIGQMNTEAFF,TGCGCCAGCATCGGACAGATGAACACTGAAGCTTTCTTT
.,TRBV28,.,TRBJ1-5,CASSTTDYQPQHF,TGTGCCAGCAGCACGACAGATTATCAGCCCCAGCATTTT
once,TRBV19,.,TRBJ1-5,CASSQGGNQPQHF,TGTGCCAGTAGTCAGGGTGGCAATCAGCCCCAGCATTTT
once,TRBV27,TRBD1,TRBJ1-2,CASSWSGGYGYTF,TGTGCCAGCAGTTGGTCAGGGGGGTATGGCTACACCTTC
.,TRBV5-1,.,TRBJ2-3,CASSLQGGASTDTQYF,TGCGCCAGCAGCTTGCAGGGCGGGGCCAGCACAGATACGCAGTATTTT
.,TRBV2,TRBD2,TRBJ2-7,CASRASGGGPNEQYF,TGTGCCAGCAGGGCTAGCGGGGGGGGCCCGAACGAGCAGTACTTC
.,TRBV19,TRBD1,TRBJ1-5,CASSMASGQGNQPQHF,TGTGCCAGTAGTATGGCCTCGGGACAGGGTAATCAGCCCCAGCATTTT
.,TRBV4-3,TRBD2,TRBJ2-7,CASSQLAGVGEQYF,TGCGCCAGCAGCCAACTAGCGGGGGTTGGGGAGCAGTACTTC
.,TRBV10-2,.,TRBJ1-2,CASSESAATHGYTF,TGCGCCAGCAGTGAGTCCGCGGCCACCCATGGCTACACCTTC
.,TRBV30,.,TRBJ1-1,CAWSVLGTPNTEAFF,TGTGCCTGGAGTGTCCTCGGGACACCGAACACTGAAGCTTTCTTT
.,TRBV11-2,.,TRBJ1-2,CASSVPGSPLGYTF,TGTGCCAGCAGCGTACCCGGGTCTCCGTTAGGCTACACCTTC
.,TRBV27,TRBD2,TRBJ2-7,CASSSSGGRTYEQYF,TGTGCCAGCAGTTCTAGCGGGGGCCGTACCTACGAGCAGTACTTC
.,TRBV6-6,TRBD1,TRBJ1-1,CASSTRQGLKDTEAFF,TGTGCCAGCAGCACGAGACAGGGCTTGAAGGACACTGAAGCTTTCTTT
.,TRBV28,TRBD1,TRBJ1-1,CASRGQGFDTEAFF,TGTGCCAGCAGGGGACAGGGGTTTGACACTGAAGCTTTCTTT
.,TRBV5-1,TRBD1,TRBJ1-1,CASSLRGQTMNTEAFF,TGCGCCAGCAGCCTTAGGGGACAGACTATGAACACTGAAGCTTTCTTT
.,TRBV6-5,.,TRBJ1-3,CASQGLSGNTIYF,TGTGCCAGCCAGGGGCTCTCTGGAAACACCATATATTTT
.,TRBV28,TRBD2,TRBJ2-2,CASSLTGGSAGELFF,TGTGCCAGCAGTTTAACGGGAGGTTCGGCCGGGGAGCTGTTTTTT
.,TRBV7-3,.,TRBJ1-1,CASSLDLAMNTEAFF,TGTGCCAGCAGCCTCGACCTAGCGATGAACACTGAAGCTTTCTTT
.,TRBV6-6,.,TRBJ1-5,CASMGQGNAQPQHF,TGTGCCAGCATGGGCCAGGGGAATGCTCAGCCCCAGCATTTT
.,TRBV2,.,TRBJ1-1,CASSAGSNTEAFF,TGTGCCAGCAGTGCAGGATCTAACACTGAAGCTTTCTTT
.,TRBV29-1,TRBD1,TRBJ2-7,CSVRTGPYEQYF,TGCAGCGTAAGGACAGGTCCCTACGAGCAGTACTTC